This passage covers 4 T cell receptor beta chains from one sample sequenced in a study of T cell responses to AZD1222 COVID-19 vaccine. The protocol was immunoSEQ multiplex PCR, while the TCRdb copy is restricted to in-frame clones and leaves out a portion. The data show about 120,000 clones, with more than 75% seen just once and 10% to 15% held by the top ten. This material consisted of peripheral blood, taken on day 0 of AZD1222 vaccination. Receptor source: an adult in good health.

V usage is TRBV28 and J usage is TRBJ1-4, with D maybe TRBD1 (6 bases). CDR1 is MDHEN, CDR2 SYDVKM, per germline. The V and J ends lost 6 bases and 5 bases respectively, with 7 bases between them. This CDR3 spans 12 amino acids. Written as DNA, the CDR3 is TGTGCCAGCAGGGGGGCCAATGAAAAACTGTTTTTT. Residues: CASRGANEKLFF.

This chain joins TRBV28 and TRBJ1-4; 11 bases align to TRBD1. The length of the CDR3 is 13 residues. Trimming at V came to 10 bases and at J to 8 bases, leaving 6 bases not matched to a gene. Germline V gene lookup returns CDR1 MDHEN and CDR2 SYDVKM. The CDR3, as DNA: TGTGCCACCCTTGGGGACAGGGGGGAAAAACTGTTTTTT. It codes for CATLGDRGEKLFF.

This rearrangement joins TRBV6-2 or TRBV6-3 to TRBJ1-2, with D perhaps matching TRBD1 (5 bases). Germline-derived CDR1 and CDR2 are MNHEY and SVGEGT. Trimming removed 5 bases from V and 2 bases from J, with 12 bases in between. CDR3 size: 14 residues. The CDR3 nucleotides are TGTGCCAGCAGTCGGGACGGCACCAACTATGGCTACACCTTC. This encodes CASSRDGTNYGYTF.

The V call is TRBV6-2 or TRBV6-3, the J call TRBJ2-1, with D hard to call. The CDR3 consists of 11 residues. The V gene's germline CDR1 is MNHEY and CDR2 SVGEGT. Trimming stripped 2 bases from V and 10 bases from J, with 6 bases between. The CDR3 sequence is CASSYPEEQFF. For the CDR3, the DNA is TGTGCCAGCAGTTACCCGGAGGAGCAGTTCTTC.